This TCR beta chain was sequenced for a study of post-analysis software for immune sequencing data. Whole-study context: Courses of disease covered relapsing-remitting, secondary progressive and progressive-relapsing multiple sclerosis. Whole-study results and caveats: Patients had higher frequencies than controls of five TRBV segments, including TRBV5-6, TRBV5-1 and TRBV20-1.

For this clonotype: Its cognate antigen is unknown.

V lost 4 bases and J lost 3, with 13 bases in between. Germline CDR1 is SGHTA and CDR2 is FQGNSA. The CDR3 is made up of 15 amino acids. Unique molecular identifiers were present in the TCR beta cDNA libraries. TCRdb fed the PCR reads into MiXCR, producing one record per CDR3 protein. The table shows approximately 630,000 distinct CDR3 sequences, with approximately 60% occurring only once. This chain uses TRBV7-2 with TRBJ2-1; D possibly corresponds to TRBD1 (6 bases). The clonotype comes from a girl under 10 years old with multiple sclerosis. The specimen sequenced was blood. DNA for the CDR3: TGTGCCAGCAGCTCCACAGGGATAGACTACAATGAGCAGTTCTTC. Encoded protein: CASSSTGIDYNEQFF.